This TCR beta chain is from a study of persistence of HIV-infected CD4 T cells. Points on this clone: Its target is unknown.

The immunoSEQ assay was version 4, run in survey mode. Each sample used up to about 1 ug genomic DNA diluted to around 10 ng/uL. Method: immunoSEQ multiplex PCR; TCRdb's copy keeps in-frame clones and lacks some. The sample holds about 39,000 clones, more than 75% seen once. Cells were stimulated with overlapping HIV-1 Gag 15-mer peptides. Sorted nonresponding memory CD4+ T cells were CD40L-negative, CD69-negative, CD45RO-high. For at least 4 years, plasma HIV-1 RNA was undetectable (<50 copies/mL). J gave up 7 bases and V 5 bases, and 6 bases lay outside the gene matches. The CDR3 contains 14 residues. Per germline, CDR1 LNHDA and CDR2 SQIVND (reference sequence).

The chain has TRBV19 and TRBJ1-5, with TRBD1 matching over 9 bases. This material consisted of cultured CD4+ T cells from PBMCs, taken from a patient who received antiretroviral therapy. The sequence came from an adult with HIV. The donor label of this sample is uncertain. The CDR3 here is CASSPDRGRQPQHF. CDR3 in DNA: TGTGCCAGTAGTCCGGACAGGGGTAGGCAGCCCCAGCATTTT.